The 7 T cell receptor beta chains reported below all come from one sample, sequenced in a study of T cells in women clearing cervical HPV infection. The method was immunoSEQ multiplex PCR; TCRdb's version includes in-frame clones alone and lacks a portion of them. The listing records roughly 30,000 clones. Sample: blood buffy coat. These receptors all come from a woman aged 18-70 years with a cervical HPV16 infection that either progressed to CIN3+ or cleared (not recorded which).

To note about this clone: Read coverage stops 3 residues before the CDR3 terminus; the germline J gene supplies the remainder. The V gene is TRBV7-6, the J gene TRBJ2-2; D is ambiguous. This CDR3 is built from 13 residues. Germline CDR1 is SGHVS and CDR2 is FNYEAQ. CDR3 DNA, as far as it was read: TGTGCCAGCAGCTTAGGCCGAGGTTCACCG. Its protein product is CASSLGRGSP. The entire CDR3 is CASSLGRGSPLFF.

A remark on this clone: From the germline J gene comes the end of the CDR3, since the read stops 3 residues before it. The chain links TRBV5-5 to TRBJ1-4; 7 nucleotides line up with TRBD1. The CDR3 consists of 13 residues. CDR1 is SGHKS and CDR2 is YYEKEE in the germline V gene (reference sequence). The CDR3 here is CASRGQLNSPLFF. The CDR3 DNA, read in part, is TGTGCCAGCAGGGGACAGCTCAATTCACCA.

This CDR3 is CSARDRRVNTEAFF. CDR3 bases read: TGCAGTGCTAGAGATAGGAGGGTTAACACTGAA. This chain links TRBV20-1 with TRBJ1-1; D ambiguous. The CDR3 is cut off 3 residues early in the read; its end comes from the germline J gene. V was trimmed by 0 bases and J by 2 bases, leaving 10 bases between them. CDR1 DFQATT and CDR2 SNEGSKA come from the germline V gene (reference sequence). The CDR3 consists of 14 residues.

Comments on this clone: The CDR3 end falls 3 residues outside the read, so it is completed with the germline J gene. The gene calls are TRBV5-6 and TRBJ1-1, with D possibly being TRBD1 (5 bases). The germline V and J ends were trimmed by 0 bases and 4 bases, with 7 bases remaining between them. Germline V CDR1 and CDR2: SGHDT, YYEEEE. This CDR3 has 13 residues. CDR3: CASSLAQGTEAFF. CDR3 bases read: TGTGCCAGCAGCTTGGCGCAGGGCACTGAA.

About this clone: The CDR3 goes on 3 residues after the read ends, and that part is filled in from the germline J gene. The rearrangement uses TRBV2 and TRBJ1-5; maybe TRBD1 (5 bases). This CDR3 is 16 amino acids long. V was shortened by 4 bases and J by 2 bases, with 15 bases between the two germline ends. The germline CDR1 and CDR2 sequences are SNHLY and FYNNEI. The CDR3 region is CASSGAGGGGNQPQHF. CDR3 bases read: TGTGCCAGCAGTGGAGCGGGGGGAGGGGGCAATCAGCCC. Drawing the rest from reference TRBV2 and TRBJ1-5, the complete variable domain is EPEVTQTPSHQVTQMGQEVILRCVPISNHLYFYWYRQILGQKVEFLVSFYNNEISEKSEIFDDQFSVERPDGSNFTLKIRSTKLEDSAMYFCASSGAGGGGNQPQHFGDGTRLSIL.

The CDR3 here is CASSLGGGANSPLFF. The covered CDR3 bases are TGTGCCAGCAGCTTGGGAGGGGGCGCGAATTCACCA. The chain has TRBV7-3 and TRBJ1-4, with 7 positions matching TRBD1. Read coverage stops 3 residues before the CDR3 terminus; the germline J gene supplies the remainder. CDR1 is SGHTA, CDR2 FQGTGA, per germline. The CDR3 has 15 amino acids.

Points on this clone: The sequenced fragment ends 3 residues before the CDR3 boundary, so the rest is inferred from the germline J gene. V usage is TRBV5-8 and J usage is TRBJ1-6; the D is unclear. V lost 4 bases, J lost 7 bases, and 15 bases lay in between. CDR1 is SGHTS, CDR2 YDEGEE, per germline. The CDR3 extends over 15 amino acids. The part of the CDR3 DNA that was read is TGTGCCAGCAGCCGGAACGGGGTAAGAAATTCACCC. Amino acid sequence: CASSRNGVRNSP. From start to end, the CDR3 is CASSRNGVRNSPLHF.